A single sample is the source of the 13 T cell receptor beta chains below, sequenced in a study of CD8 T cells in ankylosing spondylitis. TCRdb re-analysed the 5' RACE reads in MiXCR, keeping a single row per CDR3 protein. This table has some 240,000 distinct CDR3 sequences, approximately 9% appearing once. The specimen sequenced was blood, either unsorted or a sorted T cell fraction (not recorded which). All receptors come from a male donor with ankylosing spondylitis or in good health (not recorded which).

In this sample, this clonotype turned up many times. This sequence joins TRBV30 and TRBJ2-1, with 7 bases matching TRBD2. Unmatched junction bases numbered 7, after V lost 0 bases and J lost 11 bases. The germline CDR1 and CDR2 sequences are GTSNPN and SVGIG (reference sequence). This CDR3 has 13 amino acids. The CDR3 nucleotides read TGTGCCTGGAGTGTACTTCTAGCGGTAAAGCAGTTCTTC. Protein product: CAWSVLLAVKQFF. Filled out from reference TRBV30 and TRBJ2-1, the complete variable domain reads SQTIHQWPATLVQPVGSPLSLECTVEGTSNPNLYWYRQAAGRGLQLLFYSVGIGQISSEVPQNLSASRPQDRQFILSSKKLLLSDSGFYLCAWSVLLAVKQFFGPGTRLTVL.

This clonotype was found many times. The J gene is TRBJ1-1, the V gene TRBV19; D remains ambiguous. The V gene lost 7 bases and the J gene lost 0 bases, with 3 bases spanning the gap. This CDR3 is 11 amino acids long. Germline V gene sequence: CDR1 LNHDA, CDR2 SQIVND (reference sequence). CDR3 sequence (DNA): TGTGCCAGTAAAATGAACACTGAAGCTTTCTTT. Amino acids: CASKMNTEAFF.

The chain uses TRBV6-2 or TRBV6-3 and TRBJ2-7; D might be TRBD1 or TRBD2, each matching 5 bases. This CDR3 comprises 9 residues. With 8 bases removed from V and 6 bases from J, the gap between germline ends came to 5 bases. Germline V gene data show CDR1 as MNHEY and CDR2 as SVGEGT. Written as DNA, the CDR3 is TGTGCCAGCGGGGGCGAGCAGTACTTC. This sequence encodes CASGGEQYF.

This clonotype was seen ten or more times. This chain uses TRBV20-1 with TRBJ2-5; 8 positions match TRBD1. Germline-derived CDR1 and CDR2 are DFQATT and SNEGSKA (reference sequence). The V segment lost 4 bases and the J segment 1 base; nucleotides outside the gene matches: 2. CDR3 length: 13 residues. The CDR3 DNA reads TGCAGTGCTATAGACAGGGGCCAAGAGACCCAGTACTTC. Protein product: CSAIDRGQETQYF.

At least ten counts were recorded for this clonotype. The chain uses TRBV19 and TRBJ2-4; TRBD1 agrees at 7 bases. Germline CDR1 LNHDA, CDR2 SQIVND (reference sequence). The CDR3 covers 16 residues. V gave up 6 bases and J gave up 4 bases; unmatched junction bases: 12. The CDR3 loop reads CASSRTRQGSKNIQYF. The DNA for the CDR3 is TGTGCCAGTAGCAGAACACGACAGGGTTCAAAAAACATTCAGTACTTC.

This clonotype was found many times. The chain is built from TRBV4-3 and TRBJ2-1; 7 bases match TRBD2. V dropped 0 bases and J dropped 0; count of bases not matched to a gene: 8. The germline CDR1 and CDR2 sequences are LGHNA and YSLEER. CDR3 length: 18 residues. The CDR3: CASSQDRAGGSSYNEQFF. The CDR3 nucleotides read TGCGCCAGCAGCCAAGATCGGGCGGGCGGGAGCTCCTACAATGAGCAGTTCTTC.

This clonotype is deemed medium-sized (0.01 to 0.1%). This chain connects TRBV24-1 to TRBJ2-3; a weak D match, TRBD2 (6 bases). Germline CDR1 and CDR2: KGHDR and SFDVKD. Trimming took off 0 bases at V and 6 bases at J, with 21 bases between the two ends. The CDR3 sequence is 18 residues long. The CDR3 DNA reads TGTGCCACCAGTGATTTGGGCACGGAGTCGAAAAGCGGGGATACGCAGTATTTT. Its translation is CATSDLGTESKSGDTQYF.

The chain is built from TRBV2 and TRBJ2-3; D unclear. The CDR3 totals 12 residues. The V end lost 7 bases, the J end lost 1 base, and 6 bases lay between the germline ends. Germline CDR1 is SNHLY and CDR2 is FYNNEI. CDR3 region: CASKEGTDTQYF. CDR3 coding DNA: TGTGCCAGCAAAGAGGGCACAGATACGCAGTATTTT.

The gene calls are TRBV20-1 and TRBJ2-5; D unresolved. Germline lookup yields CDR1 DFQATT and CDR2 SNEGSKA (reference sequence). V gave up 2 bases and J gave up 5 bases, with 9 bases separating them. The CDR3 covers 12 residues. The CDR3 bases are TGCAGTGCTAGACCCCCCACGGAGACCCAGTACTTC. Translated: CSARPPTETQYF.

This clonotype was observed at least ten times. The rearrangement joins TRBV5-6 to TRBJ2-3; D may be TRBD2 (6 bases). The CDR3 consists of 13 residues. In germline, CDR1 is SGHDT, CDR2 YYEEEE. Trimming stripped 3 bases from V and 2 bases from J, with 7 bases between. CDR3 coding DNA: TGTGCCAGCAGCTGGGGACTCACAGATACGCAGTATTTT. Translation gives CASSWGLTDTQYF.

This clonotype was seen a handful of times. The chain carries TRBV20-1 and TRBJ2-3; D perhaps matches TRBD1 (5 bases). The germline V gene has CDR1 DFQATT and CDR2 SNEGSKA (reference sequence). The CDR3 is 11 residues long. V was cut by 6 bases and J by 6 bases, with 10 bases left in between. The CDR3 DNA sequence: TGCAGTGCGTCCCAGGGTGATACGCAGTATTTT. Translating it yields CSASQGDTQYF.

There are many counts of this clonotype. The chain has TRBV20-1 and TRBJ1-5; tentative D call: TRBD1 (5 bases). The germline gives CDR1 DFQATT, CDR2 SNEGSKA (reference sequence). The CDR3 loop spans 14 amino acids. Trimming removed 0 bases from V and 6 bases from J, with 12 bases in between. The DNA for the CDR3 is TGCAGTGCTAGAGAAGGGACGGTGGGTCAGCCCCAGCATTTT. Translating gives CSAREGTVGQPQHF.

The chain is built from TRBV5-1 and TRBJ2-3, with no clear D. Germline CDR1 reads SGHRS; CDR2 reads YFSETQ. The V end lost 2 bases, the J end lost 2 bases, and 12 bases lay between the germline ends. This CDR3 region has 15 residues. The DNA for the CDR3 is TGCGCCAGCAGCTTTCGAGAGGTCACCACAGATACGCAGTATTTT. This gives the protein CASSFREVTTDTQYF.